This entry lists 15 T cell receptor beta chains sequenced from one sample in a study of shared T cell receptors in the human thymus. Using immunoSEQ multiplex PCR, the repertoire was profiled, and TCRdb retains in-frame clones only, with some absent. The sample has hundreds of thousands of clones; over 75% are singletons. The data were also submitted as part of a second study, on human thymus T cells.

Source material: thymocytes. The receptor set was obtained from a boy younger than two with a congenital heart defect.

The chain joins TRBV5-6 to TRBJ1-1; D is possibly TRBD1 (6 bases). V shed 5 bases and J shed 4 bases, with 18 bases lying between them. This CDR3 spans 15 amino acids. CDR1 SGHDT and CDR2 YYEEEE come from the germline V gene. CDR3 sequence (DNA): TGTGCCAGCAGGAGCCGGGACAACCGGACCACTGAAGCTTTCTTT. Translated, it gives CASRSRDNRTTEAFF.

The chain uses TRBV9 and TRBJ2-6; D might be TRBD2 (5 bases). The CDR3 consists of 16 residues. Trimming stripped 4 bases from V and 2 bases from J, with 13 bases between. Germline assignment: CDR1 SGDLS and CDR2 YYNGEE. As DNA, the CDR3 is TGTGCCAGCAGCTCCCTTCCCGGGGCTGGGGCCAACGTCCTGACTTTC. It yields the protein CASSSLPGAGANVLTF.

Comment on this clone: The junction does not match germline at one end; this may be a read error. This chain connects TRBV5-6 to TRBJ2-7; 7 nucleotides match TRBD2. The CDR3 loop spans 17 amino acids. CDR1 and CDR2 (germline): SGHDT, YYEEEE. The CDR3, as DNA: TGTGCCAGCAGCTTGCAGTCTCGGCTAGCGGTAGACTACAAGCAGTACTTC. It specifies CASSLQSRLAVDYKQYF.

This clone was seen a few times. The rearrangement links TRBV6-5 to TRBJ1-5; TRBD1 agrees at 9 bases. CDR1 and CDR2 from the germline V gene are MNHEY and SVGAGI. The J segment lost 7 bases and the V segment lost 0 bases, leaving 4 bases of the junction unmatched. CDR3 length: 15 amino acids. In DNA form, the CDR3 reads TGTGCCAGCAGTTACTCCGGGACAGGGTTCCAGCCCCAGCATTTT. Residues: CASSYSGTGFQPQHF.

This clone was observed a single time. The CDR3 spells CASSFGGQYNSPLHF. The CDR3 bases are TGTGCCAGCAGCTTTGGAGGACAGTATAATTCACCCCTCCACTTT. V gene TRBV11-2 combines with J gene TRBJ1-6, with a weak D call TRBD1 (6 bases). The germline gives CDR1 SGHAT, CDR2 FQNNGV. The V gene lost 3 bases and the J gene lost 4 bases, with 10 bases spanning the gap. The CDR3 has 15 residues.

This clone was recorded once. The chain recombines TRBV5-1 with TRBJ2-5; 11 nucleotides match TRBD2. Germline trimming cut 1 base from V and 0 bases from J; bases unmatched to any gene: 20. The CDR3 spans 22 residues. Germline V gene lookup returns CDR1 SGHRS and CDR2 YFSETQ. CDR3 bases: TGCGCCAGCAGCTTGACTCATTTAGCGGGAGGGTCCAAGGAACGGTACCAAGAGACCCAGTACTTC. Residues: CASSLTHLAGGSKERYQETQYF.

This chain connects TRBV6-1 to TRBJ2-1, with TRBD1 identical over 8 bases. J lost 3 bases, V lost 9 bases, and 10 bases had no gene match. The CDR3 contains 15 residues. Germline values: CDR1 MNHNS, CDR2 SASEGT. CDR3 sequence (DNA): TGTGCCAGAGCCACGACAGGGGAAGTCTACAATGAGCAGTTCTTC. Its protein is CARATTGEVYNEQFF.

The CDR3 DNA is TGTGCCTGGAGTTCGTCCCCCACTAGATTCTCCGACTCCTACAATGAGCAGTTCTTC. Encoded protein: CAWSSSPTRFSDSYNEQFF. The genes are TRBV30 and TRBJ2-1; TRBD2 might be the D (5 bases). V lost 2 bases, J lost 0 bases, and 23 bases lay in between. Germline V gene data show CDR1 as GTSNPN and CDR2 as SVGIG (reference sequence). This CDR3 region has 19 residues.

The CDR3 DNA sequence: TGTGCCAGCAGCTTGCTTGCCAGGGATAGAGATGGCTACACCTTC. It codes for CASSLLARDRDGYTF. The chain has TRBV5-5 and TRBJ1-2; D is possibly TRBD1 (5 bases). The germline V and J ends were trimmed by 1 base and 6 bases, with 16 bases remaining between them. The CDR3 sequence is 15 residues long. Germline assignment: CDR1 SGHKS and CDR2 YYEKEE (reference sequence).

The chain recombines TRBV5-1 with TRBJ2-3, with D tentatively TRBD1 (5 bases). Germline lookup yields CDR1 SGHRS and CDR2 YFSETQ. V dropped 0 bases and J dropped 5 bases, with 16 bases sitting between them. The CDR3 covers 16 residues. In nucleotides, the CDR3 is TGCGCCAGCAGCTTGGAGGGCCTCATCCAGGGAGATACGCAGTATTTT. It encodes CASSLEGLIQGDTQYF.

The rearrangement uses TRBV11-3 and TRBJ2-5; 8 nucleotides align to TRBD2. CDR1 SGHNT and CDR2 YENEEA come from the germline V gene. The CDR3 has 15 amino acids. J lost 2 bases, V lost 3 bases, and 5 bases had no gene match. CDR3 nucleotide sequence: TGTGCCAGCAGCTTGAGTAGCGGGGTACAAGAGACCCAGTACTTC. It yields the protein CASSLSSGVQETQYF. Drawing the rest from reference TRBV11-3 and TRBJ2-5, the complete variable domain is EAGVVQSPRYKIIEKKQPVAFWCNPISGHNTLYWYLQNLGQGPELLIRYENEEAVDDSQLPKDRFSAERLKGVDSTLKIQPAELGDSAVYLCASSLSSGVQETQYFGPGTRLLVL.

The chain has TRBV28 and TRBJ2-7; 9 bases match TRBD1. With 7 bases clipped from V and 0 bases from J, the junction kept 19 bases outside the gene matches. Germline assignment: CDR1 MDHEN and CDR2 SYDVKM. CDR3 size: 19 residues. CDR3: CASKPGQGYLRDYSYEQYF. The CDR3 DNA reads as TGTGCCAGCAAACCGGGACAGGGATACCTCCGGGACTACTCCTACGAGCAGTACTTC.

CDR3 amino acids: CASSLSQSTDTQYF. The CDR3 bases are TGCGCCAGCAGCTTGTCTCAGTCCACAGATACGCAGTATTTT. The V gene is TRBV5-1, the J gene TRBJ2-3; D remains unclear. Germline CDR1 reads SGHRS; CDR2 reads YFSETQ. The CDR3 length is 14 residues. V lost 1 base, J lost 2 bases, and 8 bases lay in between.

This clone has just one count. The rearrangement uses TRBV5-4 and TRBJ2-7, with 8 nucleotides matching TRBD2. The germline V gene has CDR1 SGHNT and CDR2 YYREEE (reference sequence). Unmatched junction bases numbered 10, after V lost 3 bases and J lost 5 bases. The CDR3 is 15 residues long. In DNA, the CDR3 is TGTGCCAGCAGCTGGGGCGGAGCGGGAGAAGACGAGCAGTACTTC. This sequence encodes CASSWGGAGEDEQYF. Complete variable domain (other parts from reference TRBV5-4 and TRBJ2-7): ETGVTQSPTHLIKTRGQQVTLRCSSQSGHNTVSWYQQALGQGPQFIFQYYREEENGRGNFPPRFSGLQFPNYSSELNVNALELDDSALYLCASSWGGAGEDEQYFGPGTRLTVT.

The chain uses TRBV19 and TRBJ2-2; 11 nucleotides match TRBD2. CDR1 and CDR2 (germline): LNHDA, SQIVND (reference sequence). With 6 bases clipped from V and 4 bases from J, the junction kept 10 bases outside the gene matches. CDR3 length: 17 residues. The CDR3 loop is CASSPTTSGSSTGELFF. The CDR3 DNA reads as TGTGCCAGTAGCCCAACTACTAGCGGGAGTAGCACCGGGGAGCTGTTTTTT.